This TCR beta chain stems from a study of cytomegalovirus exposure and HLA in healthy donors. Study-level results: Most sequenced TCRs were rare (though some public TCRs occurred in many donors). It was 164 TCR beta chains that were listed as cytomegalovirus-associated.

As regards this clone: Its cognate antigen is unknown.

The CDR3 consists of 15 residues. V shed 5 bases, J shed 7 bases, and the junction held 13 bases outside the gene matches. The germline gives CDR1 SNHLY, CDR2 FYNNEI. Donors were drawn from the approximately 130-subject validation cohort, separate from the approximately 620-subject first cohort. The repertoire was sequenced with immunoSEQ multiplex PCR; TCRdb's copy has only in-frame clones and lacks some. This sample yields 68,000 or so clones, of which about 90% are seen a single time; about 3% belongs to the top ten. This rearrangement joins TRBV2 to TRBJ1-1; 7 positions agree with TRBD1. This receptor was taken from a young man in good health and CMV-seronegative. Sequencing was done on a sample of PBMCs. DNA of the CDR3: TGTGCCAGCAGTTACTACAGGGGAACCGCCGGTGAAGCTTTCTTT. As protein: CASSYYRGTAGEAFF. The full variable domain, completed using reference TRBV2 and TRBJ1-1, is EPEVTQTPSHQVTQMGQEVILRCVPISNHLYFYWYRQILGQKVEFLVSFYNNEISEKSEIFDDQFSVERPDGSNFTLKIRSTKLEDSAMYFCASSYYRGTAGEAFFGQGTRLTVV.